Below are 27 T cell receptor beta chains sequenced from a single sample in a study of molecular identifiers for immune sequencing clone quantification. TCRdb called the PCR reads again in MiXCR, with one record for every CDR3 protein. The sample has about 500,000 distinct CDR3 sequences, about 21% seen once; the top ten hold about 0.78%. Sample: naive CD8+ T cells from blood, with Jurkat cell RNA spiked in. Subset meaning: FACS-sorted CD8+CD4-CCR7+CD45RA+ naive T cells. These receptors all stem from a human donor in good health. Some libraries in this study had Jurkat cell RNA spiked in.

This clonotype was recorded many times. V gene TRBV7-9 combines with J gene TRBJ2-7; D could derive from TRBD1 or TRBD2 (5 bases each). Germline assignment: CDR1 SEHNR and CDR2 FQNEAQ (reference sequence). This CDR3 comprises 14 residues. V dropped 5 bases and J dropped 3 bases, with 14 bases sitting between them. CDR3 amino acids: CASSPGTRYYEQYF. The CDR3 nucleotides read TGTGCCAGCAGCCCCGGGACCCGATACTACGAGCAGTACTTC.

In its sample, this clonotype was seen many times. This chain links TRBV5-6 with TRBJ1-5, with a weak D call TRBD1 (5 bases). Trimming stripped 4 bases from V and 5 bases from J, with 13 bases between. CDR3 size: 14 residues. Germline CDR1 and CDR2: SGHDT and YYEEEE. For the CDR3, the DNA is TGTGCCAGCAGCAAAGGCCAGGGAGATCAGCCCCAGCATTTT. This gives the protein CASSKGQGDQPQHF.

This clonotype was counted many times. The J gene is TRBJ2-5, the V gene TRBV7-6; D uncertain. Germline CDR1 reads SGHVS; CDR2 reads FNYEAQ. V was shortened by 5 bases and J by 2 bases, with 6 bases between the two germline ends. The CDR3 has 12 residues. In DNA form, the CDR3 reads TGTGCCAGCAGCCCGTTTCAAGAGACCCAGTACTTC. Translation gives CASSPFQETQYF.

As to this clonotype: A much larger clone sits a single nucleotide away, making a read error possible. This sequence joins TRBV27 and TRBJ2-1; D ambiguous. This CDR3 has 11 amino acids. V was trimmed by 11 bases and J by 8 bases, leaving 13 bases between them. Germline V gene data show CDR1 as MNHEY and CDR2 as SMNVEV (reference sequence). The CDR3 sequence: CAGRSPHEQFF. The DNA for the CDR3 is TGTGCCGGTCGTAGCCCCCATGAGCAGTTCTTC.

This clonotype has ten or more counts. V and J are TRBV9 and TRBJ2-7, with no clear D. The CDR3 runs 14 residues. Germline V gives CDR1 SGDLS, CDR2 YYNGEE. The germline V and J ends were trimmed by 0 bases and 4 bases, with 11 bases remaining between them. CDR3 protein: CASSVAANPYEQYF. The CDR3 region has the DNA TGTGCCAGCAGCGTAGCGGCCAACCCTTACGAGCAGTACTTC.

This clonotype was observed at least ten times. CDR3 in DNA: TGTGCCAGCAGTTACGAGTCCCACGAGCAGTACTTC. This gives the protein CASSYESHEQYF. V gene TRBV6-2 or TRBV6-3 combines with J gene TRBJ2-7; no firm D call. Germline CDR1 is MNHEY and CDR2 is SVGEGT. The CDR3 is 12 residues long. V was clipped by 2 bases and J by 5 bases, with 7 bases between them.

This clonotype was counted only a few times. The CDR3, as DNA: TGCGCCAGCAGCCAAGTTCGCCCAGGGGCTGGAAACACCATATATTTT. Its translation: CASSQVRPGAGNTIYF. V and J are TRBV4-3 and TRBJ1-3; D might be TRBD1 (6 bases). Germline-derived CDR1 and CDR2 are LGHNA and YSLEER. There are 16 residues in the CDR3. V lost 1 base to trimming and J lost 2 bases, with 12 bases between them.

This clonotype has a handful of counts. The V call is TRBV12-3 or TRBV12-4, the J call TRBJ2-5, with 10 bases fitting TRBD2. This CDR3 has 17 residues. The V segment lost 4 bases and the J segment 1 base; nucleotides outside the gene matches: 9. The CDR3 DNA reads TGTGCCAGCAGTTGGTCGGGCCAGCGGGGGGGCCAAGAGACCCAGTACTTC. Amino acids: CASSWSGQRGGQETQYF.

With respect to this clonotype: A much more abundant neighbour one base away suggests this may be a read error. This chain connects TRBV28 to TRBJ2-3; TRBD2 agrees at 12 bases. Trimming cost V 6 bases and J 14 bases; bases outside gene matches: 27. Germline V gives CDR1 MDHEN, CDR2 SYDVKM. This CDR3 region has 19 residues. CDR3 nucleotide sequence: TGTGCCAGCAGCCACCACCTCATCGAGACTAGCGGGAGTTTTTTTAGTTCGTATTTT. The encoded protein is CASSHHLIETSGSFFSSYF.

This clonotype came up many times. The chain carries TRBV4-3 and TRBJ1-3; TRBD1 agrees at 7 bases. V shed 1 base and J 0 bases; nucleotides not matched to a gene: 3. The germline V gene has CDR1 LGHNA and CDR2 YSLEER. The CDR3 consists of 16 residues. The CDR3 DNA reads TGCGCCAGCAGCCAAGGAGGGGGCTACTCTGGAAACACCATATATTTT. It codes for CASSQGGGYSGNTIYF.

This clonotype was seen a few times. J is TRBJ1-2 and V is TRBV7-8, with D possibly being TRBD1 (6 bases). Germline V gives CDR1 SGHVS, CDR2 FQNEAQ. Trimming cost V 4 bases and J 6 bases, with 12 bases left between them. The CDR3 runs to 13 residues. The CDR3 reads CASSSHRVDGYTF. The CDR3 DNA sequence: TGTGCCAGCAGCTCGCACAGGGTTGATGGCTACACCTTC. Variable domain in full (rest from reference TRBV7-8 and TRBJ1-2): GAGVSQSPRYKVAKRGQDVALRCDPISGHVSLFWYQQALGQGPEFLTYFQNEAQLDKSGLPSDRFFAERPEGSVSTLKIQRTQQEDSAVYLCASSSHRVDGYTFGSGTRLTVV.

This clonotype is a singleton in its sample. The V and J genes are TRBV4-1 and TRBJ1-2; D possibly corresponds to TRBD1 (5 bases). Germline-derived CDR1 and CDR2 are MGHRA and YSYEKL. V shed 4 bases and J shed 4 bases, with 13 bases lying between them. The CDR3 runs to 14 residues. CDR3 residues: CASSRDETAYGYTF. CDR3 DNA sequence: TGCGCCAGCAGCCGAGACGAGACAGCCTATGGCTACACCTTC.

This clonotype was counted a few times. The chain has TRBV10-3 and TRBJ1-1; D is undetermined. CDR3 length: 14 amino acids. Trimming stripped 0 bases from V and 7 bases from J, with 12 bases between. The germline CDR1 and CDR2 sequences are ENHRY and SYGVKD. CDR3 region: CAISESTGGGEAFF. The CDR3 region has the DNA TGTGCCATCAGTGAGTCGACGGGAGGAGGTGAAGCTTTCTTT.

Points on this clonotype: Its ends do not fully match the called genes, so a read error is possible. This chain joins TRBV6-5 and TRBJ1-5, with D uncertain. CDR1 and CDR2 from the germline V gene are MNHEY and SVGAGI. The CDR3 extends over 18 amino acids. CDR3 DNA: TGTGGCAGCAGAGTCTGTGGAGGGAGGTCGGTCATCTGTCAGCCCCAGCATTTT. It yields the protein CGSRVCGGRSVICQPQHF.

With regard to this clonotype: This may be a read error: a much more frequent sequence differs by one nucleotide. This CDR3 is missing its conserved last phenylalanine or tryptophan, likely due to a read error. The chain uses TRBV2 and TRBJ1-1, with D maybe TRBD1 (5 bases). The ends were cut back, 7 bases at V and 1 base at J, with 13 bases in the middle. Looked up from germline, CDR1 is SNHLY and CDR2 is FYNNEI. The CDR3 covers 14 residues. CDR3 nucleotides: TGTGCCAGCACCAAGACAGTTCCGAACACTGAAGCTTTCCTT. Protein sequence: CASTKTVPNTEAFL.

This chain uses TRBV12-3 or TRBV12-4 with TRBJ1-1; D is undetermined. This CDR3 region has 14 residues. With 5 bases removed from V and 11 bases from J, the gap between germline ends came to 21 bases. In DNA form, the CDR3 reads TGTGCCAGCAGTCAACTCCGGGCAGCTGGGGAGGCTTTCTTT. Translation gives CASSQLRAAGEAFF.

This clonotype was recorded only once. Being one base from a much bigger clone, this may be a read error. The chain is built from TRBV4-3 and TRBJ2-7; TRBD2 matches at 9 bases. Germline CDR1 reads LGHNA; CDR2 reads YSLEER. V shed 4 bases, J shed 3 bases, and the junction held 7 bases outside the gene matches. The CDR3 is made up of 15 amino acids. The CDR3 region has the DNA TGCGCCAGCAGCCGAGCCCAGCGGGAGGTCTACGAGCAGTACTTC. Protein: CASSRAQREVYEQYF.

At least ten counts were recorded for this clonotype. This chain joins TRBV6-2 or TRBV6-3 and TRBJ2-6; D may be TRBD2 (6 bases). CDR1 MNHEY and CDR2 SVGEGT come from the germline V gene. The CDR3 is 17 residues long. Trimming left V 0 bases short and J 2 bases short, with 11 bases between. The CDR3 is CASSYSSTGAGANVLTF. The CDR3 bases are TGTGCCAGCAGTTACTCGAGTACGGGGGCTGGGGCCAACGTCCTGACTTTC.

Comment on this clonotype: This could be a read error, since a much larger clone is one nucleotide away. The V call is TRBV4-1, the J call TRBJ2-7; the match to TRBD1 covers 9 bases. Germline V gene data show CDR1 as MGHRA and CDR2 as YSYEKL. This CDR3 contains 15 residues. DNA for the CDR3: TGCGCCGGCAGCCAAGTAGGGACAGGGCTTTCCGAGCAGTACTTC. This encodes CAGSQVGTGLSEQYF.

In the case of this clonotype: A much larger clone differs from this one at a single base, so this may be a read error. Given the absence of the conserved phenylalanine or tryptophan at the CDR3 end, a read error is likely. V usage is TRBV7-9 and J usage is TRBJ2-5, with TRBD1 matching over 7 bases. The CDR3 has 15 amino acids. The trim removed 6 bases at V and 0 bases at J, leaving 7 bases unmatched. Looked up from germline, CDR1 is SEHNR and CDR2 is FQNEAQ (reference sequence). DNA for the CDR3: TGTGCCAGCAGTGGGACAGATGGCTACCAAGAGACCCAGTACTGC. Translation: CASSGTDGYQETQYC.

The table lists this clonotype with a count of one. V usage is TRBV7-9 and J usage is TRBJ2-7, with a possible D match to TRBD2 (5 bases). V dropped 0 bases and J dropped 4 bases, with 10 bases sitting between them. This CDR3 contains 14 residues. Germline V gene sequence: CDR1 SEHNR, CDR2 FQNEAQ (reference sequence). The CDR3 DNA sequence: TGTGCCAGCAGCTTAGCGGGAGACGGGTACGAGCAGTACTTC. Translated: CASSLAGDGYEQYF.

This clonotype appeared many times. The chain joins TRBV7-9 to TRBJ1-1; D call uncertain. Between the trimmed V and J ends, which lost 1 base and 3 bases, there was a span of 12 bases. Germline assignment: CDR1 SEHNR and CDR2 FQNEAQ (reference sequence). This CDR3 comprises 15 residues. The CDR3 reads CASSLVGHRDTEAFF. The CDR3 DNA reads as TGTGCCAGCAGCTTAGTGGGTCATAGAGACACTGAAGCTTTCTTT.

About this clonotype: A much larger clone lies a single base off, so this may be a read error. The chain combines TRBV6-6 with TRBJ2-7, with 8 bases identical to TRBD2. The germline CDR1 and CDR2 sequences are MNHNY and SVGAGI (reference sequence). This CDR3 has 13 residues. CDR3 nucleotides: TGTGTCAGCACCAAGCGGGAGAGAGACGAGCAGTACTTC. Protein: CVSTKRERDEQYF.

Ten or more counts support this clonotype. The CDR3 loop reads CASSQELIQETQYF. The CDR3 DNA sequence: TGTGCCAGCAGCCAAGAGCTTATCCAAGAGACCCAGTACTTC. This chain links TRBV3-1 with TRBJ2-5; D is unclear. CDR1 is LGHDT and CDR2 is YNNKEL in the germline V gene (reference sequence). The CDR3 is 14 residues long. With 0 bases removed from V and 1 base from J, the gap between germline ends came to 6 bases.

This clonotype was recorded many times. The chain combines TRBV3-1 with TRBJ1-2; TRBD1 is a possible D gene (5 bases). Trimming left V 0 bases short and J 6 bases short, with 14 bases between. CDR1 and CDR2 from the germline V gene are LGHDT and YNNKEL (reference sequence). The length of the CDR3 is 15 residues. In DNA, the CDR3 is TGTGCCAGCAGCCAAGACAATTTACTGGGGGATGGCTACACCTTC. Translation: CASSQDNLLGDGYTF.

The chain couples TRBV13 to TRBJ1-4; D is uncertain. The CDR3 has 15 residues. V shed 4 bases and J shed 1 base, with 10 bases lying between them. Germline CDR1 reads PRHDT; CDR2 reads FYEKMQ (reference sequence). CDR3: CASSSQGVTNEKLFF. As DNA, the CDR3 is TGTGCCAGCAGCTCCCAAGGAGTAACTAATGAAAAACTGTTTTTT.

In this sample, this clonotype turned up a few times. The V gene is TRBV12-3 or TRBV12-4, the J gene TRBJ2-1, with D unclear. Deletions cut 3 bases from V and 8 bases from J, with 2 bases between. This CDR3 region has 10 residues. CDR3 coding DNA: TGTGCCAGCAGTTTCCATGAGCAGTTCTTC. As protein: CASSFHEQFF.